This T cell receptor beta chain was captured by sequencing in a study of blood T cell repertoires in COVID-19. Study-wide background: Whether acute or convalescent, the COVID-19 samples came from the United States, Italy and Spain. Nucleic acid was either cDNA or gDNA, and it came from T cells, B-cell-depleted T cells, or PBMCs.

Participants came from roughly 23 US areas, aged roughly 18 to 95 years. Original methodology: By means of reference gene primer amplification, nucleated cell counts were estimated. Clones were sequenced by immunoSEQ multiplex PCR, and TCRdb holds only the in-frame ones, with some missing. V and J calls and clone size are copied from that table; D and trimming were computed from the DNA. Among about half a million clones listed, about nine tenths were seen once. The sequencing sample was made of PBMCs or T cells enriched from blood (not recorded which). The clonotype originates from a woman aged 55-70 years who had recovered from COVID-19.

The CDR3 DNA sequence: TGCGCCAGCAGCTTAGCCACCGTGGGACAGGAGGGATACGAGCAGTACTTC. Encoded protein: CASSLATVGQEGYEQYF. This sequence joins TRBV5-1 and TRBJ2-7; 8 nucleotides match TRBD1. Per germline, CDR1 SGHRS and CDR2 YFSETQ. The V gene end was trimmed by 2 bases and the J gene end by 4 bases; junction bases not matched to a gene: 14. The CDR3 length is 17 residues.